The 5 T cell receptor beta chains listed next were all sequenced from one sample in a study of Ad26.COV2.S vaccination and SARS-CoV-2 variants. The sample's treatment: some 20 received Ad26.COV2.S at low or high dose, single or two shots; several received placebo; per-sample allocation not given. Collection of the samples took place on day 63 after the first injection of vaccine or placebo. Clones were read by immunoSEQ multiplex PCR, and TCRdb kept only the in-frame ones, dropping some. The sample holds over 400,000 clones, around 93% seen once. Here the sequenced sample was peripheral blood, taken in a trial of Ad26.COV2.S vaccine versus placebo. These receptors were collected from a person between 18 and 60 years old who received the Ad26.COV2.S COVID-19 vaccine or a placebo.

V and J are TRBV15 and TRBJ2-4; TRBD2 might be the D (7 bases). The CDR3 is 15 amino acids. Germline CDR1 reads LNHNV; CDR2 reads YYDKDF (reference sequence). Trimming pared 8 bases from V and 1 base from J, leaving 15 bases between. The CDR3 region has the DNA TGTGCCACCGCCGTGGGGGGGGCTGCCAAAAACATTCAGTACTTC. It encodes CATAVGGAAKNIQYF.

This chain uses TRBV7-2 with TRBJ2-7, with a tentative D call TRBD2 (6 bases). This CDR3 contains 16 residues. Germline V CDR1 and CDR2: SGHTA, FQGNSA. V was pared by 2 bases and J by 6 bases, with 20 bases between. CDR3 sequence: CASSLSGTPVALEQYF. For the CDR3, the DNA is TGTGCCAGCAGCTTATCCGGGACTCCCGTAGCTCTCGAGCAGTACTTC.

The V gene is TRBV3-1 (or the pseudogene TRBV3-2), the J gene TRBJ2-5; D is possibly TRBD1 (6 bases). This CDR3 contains 13 residues. Per germline, CDR1 LGHDT and CDR2 YNNKEL (reference sequence). Trimming took off 7 bases at V and 5 bases at J, with 14 bases between the two ends. The CDR3 sequence is CASTEGGRETQYF. CDR3 bases: TGTGCCAGCACCGAAGGGGGTCGGGAGACCCAGTACTTC.

This clone was seen only once. The V gene is TRBV7-9, the J gene TRBJ1-5; TRBD1 might be the D (5 bases). V lost 3 bases, J lost 3 bases, and 15 bases lay in between. Looked up from germline, CDR1 is SEHNR and CDR2 is FQNEAQ (reference sequence). This CDR3 has 16 amino acids. CDR3 protein: CASSLGDRGNNQPQHF. CDR3 nucleotide sequence: TGTGCCAGCAGCTTGGGAGACCGGGGGAACAATCAGCCCCAGCATTTT.

The chain couples TRBV6-2 or TRBV6-3 to TRBJ2-3; the D is unclear. The CDR3 runs 14 residues. CDR1 is MNHEY, CDR2 SVGEGT, per germline. Trimming removed 2 bases from V and 4 bases from J, with 10 bases in between. CDR3 sequence: CASSYQGNADTQYF. The DNA of the CDR3 is TGTGCCAGCAGTTACCAAGGGAACGCAGATACGCAGTATTTT.